This section outlines one T cell receptor (beta chain) sequence together with its context. This clonotype was recorded at least ten times. There is no known antigen for this receptor. No clone much larger than this one lies a single base away; base qualities are absent. The method was 5' RACE. Reads for this sample came from an Illumina HiSeq 2000. Template switching added a universal primer binding site, and the final cDNA carried a unique molecular identifier that allowed TCR cDNA molecules to be counted accurately. Specific primers in the conserved constant-segment region were used to synthesize first-strand cDNA for TCR alpha and beta chains. To control for contamination, every cDNA library carried two barcodes: a SMART-Mk sample barcode plus Illumina barcodes. TruSeq adapter sequences and Illumina sample barcodes were added in two successive PCR steps. The Illumina HiSeq platform was used with custom primers to sequence TCR alpha and beta cDNA libraries. The paper's processing steps were these. Unique molecular identifiers were extracted from raw reads with MiGEC, and CDR3 positions were determined with MiXCR. Recombination models were inferred per individual with the repgenHMM and IGoR tools using an EM algorithm. The analysis of shared clonotypes was done with the tcR package in R, with sharing normalized by the product of cloneset sizes. To study raw recombination without the effects of thymic and clonal selection, out-of-frame nonproductive sequences were analyzed. Clones were called with MiXCR by TCRdb after fastp trimmed the public reads at Q25, and only in-frame beta chains were retained. A single entry per CDR3 protein holds the most common genes and DNA from its merged rows. The V and J calls were determined by TCRdb, not by the authors. This sample gives approximately 300,000 distinct CDR3 sequences in total; roughly 9.7% of them show up just once. The ten largest clones add up to roughly 6.4% of the sample.

Every donor was a healthy Caucasian. Three pairs of female monozygotic twins, all aged 18 to 29 years, were included in the twin cohort. CD4+ and CD8+ T cell populations were isolated with positive isolation kits from Invitrogen. This specimen belongs to a study of identical twins (dated by TCRdb to the mid-2010s). At the level of the whole study: TCR alpha and beta repertoires from monozygotic twins, unrelated adults of various ages and cord blood were deep-sequenced to test whether fetal clonotypes persist. To rule out contamination, replicate twin experiments were performed at different times with different library preparation protocols. Overall study outcomes, separate from this receptor: Conclusions relied on cross-sectional statistical analysis, since the same donors could not be followed over many years. Abundant cord blood beta clonotypes carried fewer insertions; young adult naive repertoires showed a weaker similar trend, while memory repertoires showed none. In monozygotic twins, recombination models systematically underestimated out-of-frame TCR alpha sharing, but the models matched the sharing seen between unrelated individuals. Compared with coincidental sharing between unrelated individuals, out-of-frame TCR alpha sequences shared between twins had an excess of sequences with low generation probability. Invariant T cells such as MAIT and iNKT could partly confound zero-insertion analyses, though diverse VJ usage argued against this for most clonotypes. In beta out-of-frame sequences, excess twin sharing was weaker, because having fewer shared sequences lowered the signal-to-noise ratio.

Looking up the germline V gene (reference sequence) yields CDR1 SEHNR and CDR2 FQNEAQ. Taken from cysteine to phenylalanine, the CDR3 has 12 residues. Only the CDR3 DNA is retained, 36 bases long and in frame from the first base. V is reduced by 5 bases and J by 6 bases, leaving a spacing of 9 bases between them. These data also formed part of another study, on yellow fever vaccine responses in identical twins. As described in the second report: According to the authors, the vaccine-induced T cell response in identical twins seemed to be partly convergent and partly specific to each individual. The study precisely tracked vaccine-responding T cell clones in identical twins.

The sequenced sample was CD8+ T cells sorted from blood. In this chain, TRBV7-9 is recombined with TRBJ2-3, with no reliable assignment of the D segment. The receptor was isolated from a woman aged 18-35 years in good health. This receptor has the CDR3 CASSPAPDTQYF. The nucleotides read TGTGCCAGCAGCCCAGCTCCGGATACGCAGTATTTT. This CDR3, with the reference TRBV7-9 and TRBJ2-3 proteins standing in past its ends, gives the full variable domain DTGVSQNPRHKITKRGQNVTFRCDPISEHNRLYWYRQTLGQGPEFLTYFQNEAQLEKSRLLSDRFSAERPKGSFSTLEIQRTEQGDSAMYLCASSPAPDTQYFGPGTRLTVL.